Listed below are T cell receptor beta chains from one sample, sequenced in a study of metastatic and nonmetastatic thyroid tumors. TCRdb re-called the PCR reads with MiXCR. Here the sample spans 5,400 or so clones, 30% to 40% being singletons. Sequencing input: adjacent normal tissue. These receptors were taken from a female donor with papillary thyroid cancer or a benign thyroid nodule (not recorded which). Some clones in this sample may be carry-over from other donors' samples. The CDR3 runs from the conserved cysteine through the conserved F or W. D genes are given only for firm matches. Size values are once, few and many counts, or a class for expanded clones, and some rows have none.

J gene: TRBJ2-1; D gene: TRBD2; clone size: medium-sized; V gene: TRBV7-9; CDR3 DNA: TGTGCCAGCAGCTTCGGCCCGGGACTAGGTTACAATGAGCAGTTCTTC; CDR3 protein: CASSFGPGLGYNEQFF
J gene: TRBJ2-1; D gene: TRBD2; clone size: NA; V gene: TRBV7-9; CDR3 DNA: TGTGCCAGCAGTGACCACGGCGGGAGAAATGAGCAGTTCTTC; CDR3 protein: CASSDHGGRNEQFF
J gene: TRBJ2-1; D gene: TRBD2; clone size: NA; V gene: TRBV12-3/TRBV12-4; CDR3 DNA: TGTGCCAGCAGTTTAGAGACTAGCGGGTACAATGAGCAGTTCTTC; CDR3 protein: CASSLETSGYNEQFF
J gene: TRBJ1-3; D gene: NA; clone size: few; V gene: TRBV4-1; CDR3 DNA: TGCGCCAGCAGCCAAGACTACCCTGGAAACACCATATATTTT; CDR3 protein: CASSQDYPGNTIYF
J gene: TRBJ1-6; D gene: NA; clone size: few; V gene: TRBV6-5; CDR3 DNA: TGTGCCACCACTTTTGGGGGAAATTCACCCCTCCACTTT; CDR3 protein: CATTFGGNSPLHF
J gene: TRBJ2-1; D gene: NA; clone size: NA; V gene: TRBV5-5; CDR3 DNA: TGTGTCAGCAGCTTGGCCTTAAGCTCCTACAATGAGCAGTTCTTC; CDR3 protein: CVSSLALSSYNEQFF
J gene: TRBJ1-1; D gene: NA; clone size: NA; V gene: TRBV20-1; CDR3 DNA: TGCAGTGCTAGAGATGACCCCCAGAACACTGAAGCTTTCTTT; CDR3 protein: CSARDDPQNTEAFF
J gene: TRBJ2-1; D gene: NA; clone size: NA; V gene: TRBV4-1; CDR3 DNA: TGCGCCAGCAGCCAAGTCCTTCAATACAATGAGCAGTTCTTC; CDR3 protein: CASSQVLQYNEQFF
J gene: TRBJ2-7; D gene: TRBD1; clone size: once; V gene: TRBV3-1; CDR3 DNA: TGTGCCAGCAGCCTCCAGGGGGCCGACTCCTACGAGCAGTACTTC; CDR3 protein: CASSLQGADSYEQYF
J gene: TRBJ2-3; D gene: TRBD2; clone size: once; V gene: TRBV7-9; CDR3 DNA: TGTGCCAGCAGCCCCCGAGCTAGCGGAGATACGCAGTATTTT; CDR3 protein: CASSPRASGDTQYF
J gene: TRBJ2-1; D gene: NA; clone size: few; V gene: TRBV12-3/TRBV12-4; CDR3 DNA: TGTGCCAGCAGTCATGGGACTTCCTACAATGAGCAGTTCTTC; CDR3 protein: CASSHGTSYNEQFF
J gene: TRBJ2-5; D gene: TRBD2; clone size: NA; V gene: TRBV10-1; CDR3 DNA: TGCGCCCGGGGGGTAGGGCCAGACCAAGAGACCCAGTACTTC; CDR3 protein: CARGVGPDQETQYF
J gene: TRBJ2-7; D gene: NA; clone size: large; V gene: TRBV28; CDR3 DNA: TGTGCCAGCGGAATAAGTGCAGACTACGAGCAGTACTTC; CDR3 protein: CASGISADYEQYF
J gene: TRBJ2-7; D gene: NA; clone size: NA; V gene: TRBV4-1; CDR3 DNA: TGCGCCAGCAGCCAAGCGGGAGCGAGTCCCTACGAGCAGTACTTC; CDR3 protein: CASSQAGASPYEQYF
J gene: TRBJ2-5; D gene: TRBD2; clone size: NA; V gene: TRBV12-5; CDR3 DNA: TGTGCTAGTGGCCCCGGACTAGCGGGCTACCAAGAGACCCAGTACTTC; CDR3 protein: CASGPGLAGYQETQYF
J gene: TRBJ2-1; D gene: NA; clone size: few; V gene: TRBV28; CDR3 DNA: TGTGCCAGCAGTAAGCTCCTTGACAGCTCCACCCTCGCCCATGAGCAGTTCTTC; CDR3 protein: CASSKLLDSSTLAHEQFF
J gene: TRBJ1-5; D gene: TRBD1; clone size: few; V gene: TRBV28; CDR3 DNA: TGTGCCAGCAGTTTAGGGTTACGGACAGGGGGCAGAACCAATCAGCCCCAGCATTTT; CDR3 protein: CASSLGLRTGGRTNQPQHF
J gene: TRBJ2-7; D gene: NA; clone size: NA; V gene: TRBV3-1; CDR3 DNA: TGTGCCAGCAGCCAAAAATACGAGCAGTACTTC; CDR3 protein: CASSQKYEQYF
J gene: TRBJ2-5; D gene: NA; clone size: NA; V gene: TRBV30; CDR3 DNA: TGTGCCTGGGAGGTTGGAGGAAACCAGTACTTC; CDR3 protein: CAWEVGGNQYF
J gene: TRBJ1-6; D gene: TRBD1; clone size: few; V gene: TRBV19; CDR3 DNA: TGTGCCAGTAGACCCGGGGGACAGGGGAAATCACCCCTCCACTTT; CDR3 protein: CASRPGGQGKSPLHF
J gene: TRBJ1-1; D gene: NA; clone size: NA; V gene: TRBV6-1; CDR3 DNA: TGTGCCAGCAGTGAAGGTGAAGCTTTCTTT; CDR3 protein: CASSEGEAFF
J gene: TRBJ1-1; D gene: NA; clone size: NA; V gene: TRBV20-1; CDR3 DNA: TGCAGTGCTAGAGGAGGGAACACTGAAGCTTTCTTT; CDR3 protein: CSARGGNTEAFF
J gene: TRBJ2-1; D gene: TRBD2; clone size: NA; V gene: TRBV20-1; CDR3 DNA: TGCAGTGCTACTCTAGCGGGAGGGCCAAGTGAGCAGTTCTTC; CDR3 protein: CSATLAGGPSEQFF
J gene: TRBJ2-7; D gene: TRBD1; clone size: NA; V gene: TRBV30; CDR3 DNA: TGTGCCCTATACCGGGACAGCTACGAGCAGTACTTC; CDR3 protein: CALYRDSYEQYF
J gene: TRBJ2-5; D gene: TRBD2; clone size: NA; V gene: TRBV20-1; CDR3 DNA: TGCAGTGCTAGAAGCGCGGGAGAGTACCAAGAGACCCAGTACTTC; CDR3 protein: CSARSAGEYQETQYF
J gene: TRBJ1-5; D gene: NA; clone size: few; V gene: TRBV12-3/TRBV12-4; CDR3 DNA: TGTGCCAGCCCATCATTTTGGGGGGGACTGCATTTT; CDR3 protein: CASPSFWGGLHF
J gene: TRBJ2-6; D gene: NA; clone size: many; V gene: TRBV4-1; CDR3 DNA: TGCGCCAGCAGCCAAGATCCCTCTGGGGCCAACGTCCTGACTTTC; CDR3 protein: CASSQDPSGANVLTF
J gene: TRBJ1-1; D gene: NA; clone size: NA; V gene: TRBV2; CDR3 DNA: TGTGCCAGCAGTCGGAGGGGCCAGGGCAAGATGAACACTGAAGCTTTCTTT; CDR3 protein: CASSRRGQGKMNTEAFF
J gene: TRBJ2-7; D gene: TRBD2; clone size: NA; V gene: TRBV27; CDR3 DNA: TGTGCCAGCAGTCGGGGGGACGAGACCTACGAGCAGTACTTC; CDR3 protein: CASSRGDETYEQYF
J gene: TRBJ1-4; D gene: TRBD1; clone size: NA; V gene: TRBV6-1; CDR3 DNA: TGTGCCAGCAGTGAAGGGGGAGGGGGCGGTGAAAAACTGTTTTTT; CDR3 protein: CASSEGGGGGEKLFF
J gene: TRBJ2-7; D gene: TRBD2; clone size: NA; V gene: TRBV9; CDR3 DNA: TGTGCCAGCAGTTCCTCTAGCGGCGAGCAGTACTTC; CDR3 protein: CASSSSSGEQYF
J gene: TRBJ2-5; D gene: NA; clone size: few; V gene: TRBV6-2/TRBV6-3; CDR3 DNA: TGTGCCAGCAGTTCACGTCTAGCCCGAGAGACCCAGTACTTC; CDR3 protein: CASSSRLARETQYF
J gene: TRBJ2-7; D gene: NA; clone size: NA; V gene: TRBV5-1; CDR3 DNA: TGCGCCAGCAGCTTGGCCGGGGGCTACTACGAGCAGTACTTC; CDR3 protein: CASSLAGGYYEQYF
J gene: TRBJ1-2; D gene: TRBD1; clone size: few; V gene: TRBV12-3/TRBV12-4; CDR3 DNA: TGTGCCAGCAGCCGGACCGGGACAGGTGGCTATGGCTACACCTTC; CDR3 protein: CASSRTGTGGYGYTF
J gene: TRBJ1-1; D gene: NA; clone size: NA; V gene: TRBV30; CDR3 DNA: TGTGCCTGGGGACAGACGAACACTGAAGCTTTCTTT; CDR3 protein: CAWGQTNTEAFF